These 27 T cell receptor beta chains were all obtained from the same sample, sequenced in a study of cytomegalovirus exposure and HLA in healthy donors. Using immunoSEQ multiplex PCR, the repertoire was profiled, and TCRdb retains in-frame clones only, with some absent. Among about 340,000 clones listed, 80% to 90% were seen once. The material sequenced was PBMCs. Receptors originate from a woman under 30 in good health and CMV-seronegative.

CDR3 in DNA: TGTGCCAGCAGCGTGGGACTACCAAACAATGAGCAGTTCTTC. Translation: CASSVGLPNNEQFF. The rearrangement uses TRBV9 and TRBJ2-1; 7 nucleotides match TRBD2. The germline CDR1 and CDR2 sequences are SGDLS and YYNGEE. The V and J ends lost 2 bases and 5 bases, in that order; junction bases with no gene match: 4. This CDR3 has 14 amino acids.

This rearrangement joins TRBV6-6 to TRBJ2-5; 7 bases align to TRBD2. Trimming took 6 bases from V and 5 from J; bases not matched to a gene: 12. Germline CDR1 reads MNHNY; CDR2 reads SVGAGI (reference sequence). This CDR3 is 15 amino acids long. Here the CDR3 DNA reads TGTGCCAGCAGCTCTTTGGCGGGAGTATCTGAGACCCAGTACTTC. As protein: CASSSLAGVSETQYF.

The chain combines TRBV7-9 with TRBJ2-1; D might be TRBD1 (5 bases). The ends were cut back, 5 bases at V and 8 bases at J, with 10 bases in the middle. Germline V gives CDR1 SEHNR, CDR2 FQNEAQ (reference sequence). The CDR3 spans 12 residues. CDR3 in DNA: TGTGCCAGCAGCGCCCAAGGGGATGAGCAGTTCTTC. It translates to CASSAQGDEQFF.

Here the CDR3 DNA reads TGTGCCAGCGACAGGGCCCCCTACGAGCAGTACTTC. It encodes CASDRAPYEQYF. The V gene is TRBV6-1, the J gene TRBJ2-7, with 7 nucleotides matching TRBD1. The CDR3 extends over 12 amino acids. Germline CDR1 is MNHNS and CDR2 is SASEGT. V lost 8 bases to trimming and J lost 2 bases; unmatched junction nucleotides: 3.

The V gene is TRBV2, the J gene TRBJ2-7; no firm D call. This CDR3 is 12 amino acids long. V lost 7 bases and J lost 1, with 8 bases in between. Per germline, CDR1 SNHLY and CDR2 FYNNEI. CDR3 amino acids: CASIPESYEQYF. The CDR3 nucleotides are TGTGCCAGCATACCGGAGTCCTACGAGCAGTACTTC.

The chain employs TRBV4-3 and TRBJ1-2; D may be TRBD1 (6 bases). The CDR3 contains 17 residues. Germline V gives CDR1 LGHNA, CDR2 YSLEER. V was trimmed by 4 bases and J by 0 bases, leaving 18 bases between them. Here the CDR3 reads CASSPRSGDGSNYGYTF. The CDR3 region has the DNA TGCGCCAGCAGCCCCCGGTCAGGGGATGGCTCTAACTATGGCTACACCTTC.

This chain connects TRBV29-1 to TRBJ1-1; TRBD1 matches 8 bases. The CDR3 is 14 residues long. V trimming: 1 base; J trimming: 4 bases; junction bases outside the gene matches: 5. Germline CDR1 reads SQVTM; CDR2 reads ANQGSEA. For the CDR3, the DNA is TGCAGCGTTGAAGTCAACAGGGGGACCACTGAAGCTTTCTTT. Translation gives CSVEVNRGTTEAFF. Using reference TRBV29-1 and TRBJ1-1 for the parts outside the CDR3, the full variable domain is SAVISQKPSRDICQRGTSLTIQCQVDSQVTMMFWYRQQPGQSLTLIATANQGSEATYESGFVIDKFPISRPNLTFSTLTVSNMSPEDSSIYLCSVEVNRGTTEAFFGQGTRLTVV.

The V and J genes are TRBV25-1 and TRBJ1-5; no definite D call. Germline V gene sequence: CDR1 MGHDK, CDR2 SYGVNS. The CDR3 spans 14 residues. V lost 5 bases and J 0 bases, leaving 8 bases between the germline ends. The CDR3 sequence is CASSSSDSNQPQHF. CDR3 bases: TGTGCCAGCAGTTCCAGCGATAGCAATCAGCCCCAGCATTTT.

The genes are TRBV5-6 and TRBJ2-7; the match to TRBD2 covers 14 bases. Germline CDR1 and CDR2: SGHDT and YYEEEE. The J segment lost 5 bases and the V segment lost 3 bases, leaving 7 bases of the junction unmatched. The CDR3 covers 16 residues. The CDR3 DNA reads as TGTGCCAGCAGCTGGTCCGGGACTAGCGGGAGTAACGAGCAGTACTTC. Protein product: CASSWSGTSGSNEQYF.

The chain combines TRBV4-1 with TRBJ2-5; TRBD2 might be the D (6 bases). Germline V gene data show CDR1 as MGHRA and CDR2 as YSYEKL. The germline V and J ends were trimmed by 4 bases and 1 base, with 7 bases remaining between them. The CDR3 has 13 residues. For the CDR3, the DNA is TGCGCCAGCAGCCGGGACTTCCAAGAGACCCAGTACTTC. Translating it yields CASSRDFQETQYF.

The chain uses TRBV6-5 and TRBJ1-1, with D perhaps TRBD1 (5 bases). This CDR3 is built from 15 residues. With 0 bases removed from V and 5 bases from J, the gap between germline ends came to 13 bases. CDR1 and CDR2 (germline): MNHEY, SVGAGI. The CDR3 loop reads CASSYSWVAGTEAFF. For the CDR3, the DNA is TGTGCCAGCAGTTACTCTTGGGTGGCAGGGACTGAAGCTTTCTTT.

V and J are TRBV27 and TRBJ1-2; D perhaps matches TRBD1 (5 bases). CDR1 is MNHEY and CDR2 is SMNVEV in the germline V gene (reference sequence). The V and J ends lost 3 bases and 2 bases respectively, with 13 bases between them. The CDR3 is 15 amino acids. The CDR3 region is CASSFEGEGNYGYTF. CDR3 DNA: TGTGCCAGCAGTTTTGAAGGGGAGGGGAACTATGGCTACACCTTC.

V gene TRBV30 combines with J gene TRBJ1-4, with D maybe TRBD1 (6 bases). CDR1 and CDR2 (germline): GTSNPN, SVGIG (reference sequence). This CDR3 region has 14 residues. Trimming left V 8 bases short and J 0 bases short, with 13 bases between. CDR3 residues: CAGGPGTTNEKLFF. The CDR3 DNA follows: TGTGCCGGGGGCCCTGGCACAACTAATGAAAAACTGTTTTTT. Filled out from reference TRBV30 and TRBJ1-4, the complete variable domain reads SQTIHQWPATLVQPVGSPLSLECTVEGTSNPNLYWYRQAAGRGLQLLFYSVGIGQISSEVPQNLSASRPQDRQFILSSKKLLLSDSGFYLCAGGPGTTNEKLFFGSGTQLSVL.

As to this clone: This sample includes further DNA sequences coding for the same CDR3. V and J are TRBV5-1 and TRBJ1-2; the match to TRBD1 covers 10 bases. This CDR3 has 14 amino acids. CDR1 and CDR2 (germline): SGHRS, YFSETQ. V lost 0 bases, J lost 5 bases, and 1 base stayed unmatched. The CDR3 nucleotides are TGCGCCAGCAGCTTGGGGGGACAGGGGTATGGCTACACCTTC. Protein sequence: CASSLGGQGYGYTF.

The rearrangement uses TRBV27 and TRBJ2-1; TRBD1 matches 9 bases. Per the germline V gene, CDR1 is MNHEY and CDR2 is SMNVEV (reference sequence). Trimming cost V 5 bases and J 10 bases; bases outside gene matches: 9. The CDR3 consists of 14 residues. CDR3 sequence: CASSPQGQGFEQFF. The CDR3 nucleotides are TGTGCCAGCAGTCCCCAGGGACAGGGATTCGAGCAGTTCTTC.

This clone was observed a handful of times. The chain is built from TRBV5-1 and TRBJ2-5; D perhaps matches TRBD1 (7 bases). CDR1 SGHRS and CDR2 YFSETQ come from the germline V gene. V gave up 0 bases and J gave up 4 bases, with 19 bases separating them. This CDR3 is built from 17 residues. The CDR3 nucleotides are TGCGCCAGCAGCTTGGCCCGCCCAGGGGGGCCTCCAGAGACCCAGTACTTC. This codes for CASSLARPGGPPETQYF.

The rearrangement links TRBV29-1 to TRBJ2-7, with TRBD2 matching over 8 bases. CDR1 and CDR2 from the germline V gene are SQVTM and ANQGSEA. The ends lost 1 base at V and 0 bases at J; junction bases unmatched: 2. This CDR3 contains 14 residues. CDR3 nucleotides: TGCAGCGTTGAAGCGGGAGGGACCTCCTACGAGCAGTACTTC. This encodes CSVEAGGTSYEQYF.

V is TRBV19 and J is TRBJ1-5; tentative D call: TRBD1 (5 bases). The CDR3 has 16 amino acids. In germline, CDR1 is LNHDA, CDR2 SQIVND (reference sequence). V was shortened by 5 bases and J by 4 bases, with 18 bases between the two germline ends. As DNA, the CDR3 is TGTGCCAGTAGTCCGGTCCAGGGATTAGGAAATCAGCCCCAGCATTTT. Translated: CASSPVQGLGNQPQHF.

V usage is TRBV28 and J usage is TRBJ2-5; D gene uncertain. The CDR3 is 12 residues long. Germline-derived CDR1 and CDR2 are MDHEN and SYDVKM. Trimming removed 6 bases at V and 5 bases at J, with 10 bases between. The CDR3 coding sequence is TGTGCCAGCAGCCCCCGGCGGGAGACCCAGTACTTC. Its translation is CASSPRRETQYF.

The CDR3 reads CASSWSREREDTGELFF. CDR3 coding DNA: TGTGCCAGCAGCTGGTCGAGGGAGCGGGAAGACACCGGGGAGCTGTTTTTT. The gene calls are TRBV7-3 and TRBJ2-2; 7 bases match TRBD2. This CDR3 comprises 17 residues. Germline loops: CDR1 SGHTA, CDR2 FQGTGA. The junction had 11 bases not matched to a gene; V was cut back by 4 bases and J by 3 bases.

The rearrangement links TRBV5-1 to TRBJ1-1; TRBD1 is a possible D gene (5 bases). Per germline, CDR1 SGHRS and CDR2 YFSETQ. V gave up 0 bases and J gave up 5 bases, with 5 bases separating them. This CDR3 comprises 12 residues. The CDR3 sequence is CASSLGQTEAFF. CDR3 sequence (DNA): TGCGCCAGCAGCTTGGGACAGACTGAAGCTTTCTTT. The whole variable domain, remainder taken from reference TRBV5-1 and TRBJ1-1, is KAGVTQTPRYLIKTRGQQVTLSCSPISGHRSVSWYQQTPGQGLQFLFEYFSETQRNKGNFPGRFSGRQFSNSRSEMNVSTLELGDSALYLCASSLGQTEAFFGQGTRLTVV.

As regards this clone: One junction end disagrees with the germline gene, perhaps due to a read error. The J gene is TRBJ2-3, the V gene TRBV6-1; D may match TRBD1 or TRBD2 (6 bases each). CDR1 and CDR2 from the germline V gene are MNHNS and SASEGT. The CDR3 contains 16 residues. CDR3 nucleotide sequence: TGTGCCAGCAGCGAAGGGACTGCTGGGGGACAAGATACGCAGTATTTT. Translation: CASSEGTAGGQDTQYF.

This clone was picked up many times. V gene TRBV28 combines with J gene TRBJ1-5; 7 nucleotides match TRBD1. The CDR3 has 15 residues. The J segment lost 3 bases and the V segment lost 6 bases, leaving 8 bases of the junction unmatched. Germline lookup yields CDR1 MDHEN and CDR2 SYDVKM. CDR3 nucleotides: TGTGCCAGCAGAACGGGACAGACAATCAATCAGCCCCAGCATTTT. Its translation: CASRTGQTINQPQHF.

This clone was found once. This chain links TRBV28 with TRBJ1-5; tentative D call: TRBD1 (6 bases). The V gene's germline CDR1 is MDHEN and CDR2 SYDVKM. The CDR3 extends over 15 amino acids. The V and J ends lost 3 bases and 5 bases respectively, with 14 bases between them. The CDR3 region is CASSFGTRFDQPQHF. CDR3 bases: TGTGCCAGCAGTTTCGGGACAAGGTTCGATCAGCCCCAGCATTTT.

J is TRBJ2-1 and V is TRBV2; 10 nucleotides match TRBD2. Trimming cost V 3 bases and J 4 bases; bases outside gene matches: 3. This CDR3 region has 15 residues. The germline gives CDR1 SNHLY, CDR2 FYNNEI. The DNA for the CDR3 is TGTGCCAGCAGTGATCTAGCGGGAGAATACAATGAGCAGTTCTTC. Encoded protein: CASSDLAGEYNEQFF.

The genes are TRBV29-1 and TRBJ2-2; maybe TRBD1 (6 bases). CDR1 is SQVTM and CDR2 is ANQGSEA in the germline V gene. Trimming shortened V by 7 bases and J by 3 bases, and 12 bases separated the two germline ends. The CDR3 contains 13 residues. The CDR3 sequence: CSGRQADTGELFF. CDR3 nucleotide sequence: TGCAGCGGGAGACAGGCCGACACCGGGGAGCTGTTTTTT.

Notes on this clone: This sample also contains other DNA sequences that code for the same CDR3. V usage is TRBV10-3 and J usage is TRBJ1-2, with D possibly matching TRBD1 (6 bases). This CDR3 spans 13 amino acids. V was trimmed by 3 bases and J by 2 bases, leaving 7 bases between them. Germline V gives CDR1 ENHRY, CDR2 SYGVKD. CDR3 residues: CAISEGQNYGYTF. As DNA, the CDR3 is TGTGCCATCAGTGAAGGACAGAACTATGGCTACACCTTC.